This T cell receptor (beta chain) was recorded in a study of OX40 agonist ivuxolimab in advanced cancers. Per germline, CDR1 MDHEN and CDR2 SYDVKM. V was clipped by 5 bases and J by 9 bases; unmatched bases: 14. CDR3 length: 16 amino acids. Study-wide findings and caveats: Blood T cells, both CD4+ and CD8+, expanded clonally by week 6 at 0.1 to 3.0 mg/kg. Low levels of normalized T-cell clonal expansion also appeared in some nonresponders. Low clonal expansion, among the lowest seen, marked partial responders at 0.1-3.0 mg/kg.

The investigators sampled blood at baseline, at cycle 4 day 1, and at cycle 7 day 1. Libraries were prepared by immunoSEQ multiplex PCR; TCRdb keeps only in-frame clonotypes and omits some of them. The sample gives around 31,000 clones, 86% of which show up once; roughly 29% is in the top ten. Notes on this clone: Its antigen is not known.

This chain links TRBV28 with TRBJ1-5, with 9 bases identical to TRBD1. The specimen comprised CD4+ or CD8+ T cells sorted from blood, sampled in a trial of the OX40 agonist ivuxolimab. The receptor's source is an adult with an advanced solid tumor such as melanoma, head and neck, liver or kidney cancer. The DNA of the CDR3 is TGTGCCAGCAGTACCCCTGGGACAGGGAGGTTAGCGCCCCAGCATTTT. Translation gives CASSTPGTGRLAPQHF.